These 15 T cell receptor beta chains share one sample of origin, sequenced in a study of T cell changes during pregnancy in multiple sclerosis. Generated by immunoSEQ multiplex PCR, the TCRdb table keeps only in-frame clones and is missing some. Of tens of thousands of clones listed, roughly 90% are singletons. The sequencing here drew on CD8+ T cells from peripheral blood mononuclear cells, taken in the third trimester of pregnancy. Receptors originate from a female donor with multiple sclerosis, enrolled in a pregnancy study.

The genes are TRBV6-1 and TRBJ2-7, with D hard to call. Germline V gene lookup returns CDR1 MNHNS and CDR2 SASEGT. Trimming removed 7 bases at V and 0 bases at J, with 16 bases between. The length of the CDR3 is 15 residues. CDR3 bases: TGTGCCAGCACCGCTTTTGGTAGGAGCTCCTACGAGCAGTACTTC. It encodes CASTAFGRSSYEQYF.

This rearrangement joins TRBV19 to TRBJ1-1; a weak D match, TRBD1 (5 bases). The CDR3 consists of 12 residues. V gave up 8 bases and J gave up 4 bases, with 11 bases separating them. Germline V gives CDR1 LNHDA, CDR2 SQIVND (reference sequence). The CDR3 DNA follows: TGTGCCAGTGTAACAGGTAGCACTGAAGCTTTCTTT. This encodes CASVTGSTEAFF. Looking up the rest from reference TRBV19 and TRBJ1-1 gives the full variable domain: DGGITQSPKYLFRKEGQNVTLSCEQNLNHDAMYWYRQDPGQGLRLIYYSQIVNDFQKGDIAEGYSVSREKKESFPLTVTSAQKNPTAFYLCASVTGSTEAFFGQGTRLTVV.

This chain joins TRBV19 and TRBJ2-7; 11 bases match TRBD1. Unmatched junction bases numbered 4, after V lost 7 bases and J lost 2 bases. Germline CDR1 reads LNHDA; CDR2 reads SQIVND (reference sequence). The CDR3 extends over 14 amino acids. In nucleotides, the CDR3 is TGTGCCAGTACCAGGACAGGGGGCACCTACGAGCAGTACTTC. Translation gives CASTRTGGTYEQYF.

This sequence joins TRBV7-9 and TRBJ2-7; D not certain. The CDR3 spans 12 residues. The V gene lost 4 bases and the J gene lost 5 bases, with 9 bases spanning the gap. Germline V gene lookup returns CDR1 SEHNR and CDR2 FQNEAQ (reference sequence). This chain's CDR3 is CASSSPIDEQYF. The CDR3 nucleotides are TGTGCCAGCAGCTCCCCTATCGACGAGCAGTACTTC.

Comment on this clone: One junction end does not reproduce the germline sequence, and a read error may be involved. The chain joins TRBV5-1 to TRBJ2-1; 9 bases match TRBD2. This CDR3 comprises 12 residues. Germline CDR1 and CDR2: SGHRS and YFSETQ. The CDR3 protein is CASSPPLAGKVF. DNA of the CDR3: TGCGCCAGCAGCCCTCCCCTAGCGGGAAAAGTCTTC. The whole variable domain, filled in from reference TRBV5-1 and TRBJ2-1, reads KAGVTQTPRYLIKTRGQQVTLSCSPISGHRSVSWYQQTPGQGLQFLFEYFSETQRNKGNFPGRFSGRQFSNSRSEMNVSTLELGDSALYLCASSPPLAGKVFGPGTRLTVL.

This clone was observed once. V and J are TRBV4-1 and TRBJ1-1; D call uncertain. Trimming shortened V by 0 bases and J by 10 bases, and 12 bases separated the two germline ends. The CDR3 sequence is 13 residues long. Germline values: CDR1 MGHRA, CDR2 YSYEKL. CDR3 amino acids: CASSQEYSRGAFF. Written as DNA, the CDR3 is TGCGCCAGCAGCCAAGAGTACTCCCGGGGAGCTTTCTTT.

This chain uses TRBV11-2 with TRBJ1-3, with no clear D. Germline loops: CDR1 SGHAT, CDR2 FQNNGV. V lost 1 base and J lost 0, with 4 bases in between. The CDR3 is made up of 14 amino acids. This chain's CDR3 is CASSLASSGNTIYF. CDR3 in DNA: TGTGCCAGCAGCTTAGCCTCCTCTGGAAACACCATATATTTT.

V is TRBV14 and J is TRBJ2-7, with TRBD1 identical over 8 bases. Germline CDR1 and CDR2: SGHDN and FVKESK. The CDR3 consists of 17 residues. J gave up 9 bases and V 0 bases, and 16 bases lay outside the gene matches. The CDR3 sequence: CASSQEFSQGARMGQYF. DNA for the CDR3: TGTGCCAGCAGCCAAGAATTTAGTCAGGGGGCCAGGATGGGGCAGTACTTC.

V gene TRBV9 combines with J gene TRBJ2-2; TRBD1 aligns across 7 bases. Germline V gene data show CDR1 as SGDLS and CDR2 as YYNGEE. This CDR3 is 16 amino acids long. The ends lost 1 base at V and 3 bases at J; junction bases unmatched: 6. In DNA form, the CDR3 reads TGTGCCAGCAGCGTATCCTCAAGGGGGCACACCGGGGAGCTGTTTTTT. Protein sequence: CASSVSSRGHTGELFF. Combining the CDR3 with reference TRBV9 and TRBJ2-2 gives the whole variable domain DSGVTQTPKHLITATGQRVTLRCSPRSGDLSVYWYQQSLDQGLQFLIQYYNGEERAKGNILERFSAQQFPDLHSELNLSSLELGDSALYFCASSVSSRGHTGELFFGEGSRLTVL.

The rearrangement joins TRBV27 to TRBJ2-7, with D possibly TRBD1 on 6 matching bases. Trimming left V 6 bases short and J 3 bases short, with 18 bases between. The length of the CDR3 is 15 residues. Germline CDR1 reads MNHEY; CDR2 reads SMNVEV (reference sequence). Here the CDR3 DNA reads TGTGCCAGCAGAATCTCTATAGGGACACTCTACGAGCAGTACTTC. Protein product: CASRISIGTLYEQYF.

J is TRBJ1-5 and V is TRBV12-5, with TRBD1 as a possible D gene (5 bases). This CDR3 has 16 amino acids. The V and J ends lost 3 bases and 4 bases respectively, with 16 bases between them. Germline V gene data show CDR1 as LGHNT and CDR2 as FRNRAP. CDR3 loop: CASGFSLRGGNQPQHF. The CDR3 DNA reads TGTGCTAGTGGTTTTTCGTTAAGGGGAGGTAATCAGCCCCAGCATTTT.

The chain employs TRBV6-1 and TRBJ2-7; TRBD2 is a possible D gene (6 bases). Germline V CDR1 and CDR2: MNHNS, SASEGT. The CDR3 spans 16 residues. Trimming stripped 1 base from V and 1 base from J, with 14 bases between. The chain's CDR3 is CASSEGRVMPSYEQYF. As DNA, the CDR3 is TGTGCCAGCAGTGAAGGGAGGGTAATGCCTTCCTACGAGCAGTACTTC.

CDR3 coding DNA: TGTGCCAGCAGCCGGAGGGTAGCGGGAAGCGAGCAGTACTTC. Translating gives CASSRRVAGSEQYF. V usage is TRBV5-4 and J usage is TRBJ2-7, with 8 positions matching TRBD2. CDR3 length: 14 residues. The germline gives CDR1 SGHNT, CDR2 YYREEE (reference sequence). V shed 4 bases and J 6 bases; nucleotides not matched to a gene: 9.

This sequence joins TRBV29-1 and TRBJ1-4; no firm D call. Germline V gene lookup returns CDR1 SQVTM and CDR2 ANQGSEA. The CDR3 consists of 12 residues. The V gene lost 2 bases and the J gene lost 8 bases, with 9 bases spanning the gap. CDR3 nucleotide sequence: TGCAGCGTTGAAAGAGAAAACGAAAAACTGTTTTTT. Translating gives CSVERENEKLFF.

CDR3 protein: CASSLETTGIGNTIYF. CDR3 bases: TGTGCCAGCAGCTTAGAGACGACAGGGATAGGAAACACCATATATTTT. V is TRBV7-9 and J is TRBJ1-3, with 7 bases lining up with TRBD1. The CDR3 extends over 16 amino acids. V was pared by 1 base and J by 4 bases, with 7 bases of the junction left unmatched. CDR1 is SEHNR, CDR2 FQNEAQ, per germline (reference sequence).